The 4 T cell receptor beta chains in this list originate from one sample, sequenced in a study of cytomegalovirus exposure and HLA in healthy donors. Researchers ran the PCR with 60 Vbeta and 13 Jbeta primers. TCRdb's copy holds only in-frame clones and misses some; the assay was immunoSEQ multiplex PCR. Here the sample spans roughly 120,000 clones, under 85% being singletons. The material sequenced was PBMCs. The receptors here all came from a human donor in good health.

The CDR3 coding sequence is TGTGCCAGCAGCCTGGGACTAGCGGGACAAGAGACCCAGTACTTC. This translates into CASSLGLAGQETQYF. This chain uses TRBV5-6 with TRBJ2-5; 13 nucleotides align to TRBD2. The ends lost 4 bases at V and 2 bases at J; junction bases unmatched: 2. This CDR3 is 15 amino acids long. The germline CDR1 and CDR2 sequences are SGHDT and YYEEEE.

This clone has only one observation. The chain links TRBV21-1 to TRBJ1-2. TRBV21-1 is a recognized pseudogene. The CDR3 runs 17 residues. CDR3 sequence reads: CASSKGKMEGPDYGYTF. In DNA form, the CDR3 reads TGTGCCAGCAGCAAAGGCAAAATGGAGGGTCCAGACTATGGCTACACCTTC.

The chain couples TRBV18 to TRBJ2-2, with a possible D match to TRBD1 (6 bases). The germline V and J ends were trimmed by 3 bases and 4 bases, with 12 bases remaining between them. Germline V gene data show CDR1 as KGHSH and CDR2 as LQKENI. The CDR3 extends over 15 amino acids. The CDR3, as DNA: TGTGCCAGCTCACCCCAAGGACAGATCACCGGGGAGCTGTTTTTT. Translation: CASSPQGQITGELFF. Drawing the rest from reference TRBV18 and TRBJ2-2, the complete variable domain is NAGVMQNPRHLVRRRGQEARLRCSPMKGHSHVYWYRQLPEEGLKFMVYLQKENIIDESGMPKERFSAEFPKEGPSILRIQQVVRGDSAAYFCASSPQGQITGELFFGEGSRLTVL.

The J gene is TRBJ1-1, the V gene TRBV7-9, with TRBD1 identical over 7 bases. Trimming removed 5 bases from V and 9 bases from J; junction bases left unmatched: 6. The germline V gene has CDR1 SEHNR and CDR2 FQNEAQ (reference sequence). This CDR3 spans 12 amino acids. The CDR3 region has the DNA TGTGCCAGCAGCCAGACAGGGATTCAAGCTTTCTTT. It codes for CASSQTGIQAFF.